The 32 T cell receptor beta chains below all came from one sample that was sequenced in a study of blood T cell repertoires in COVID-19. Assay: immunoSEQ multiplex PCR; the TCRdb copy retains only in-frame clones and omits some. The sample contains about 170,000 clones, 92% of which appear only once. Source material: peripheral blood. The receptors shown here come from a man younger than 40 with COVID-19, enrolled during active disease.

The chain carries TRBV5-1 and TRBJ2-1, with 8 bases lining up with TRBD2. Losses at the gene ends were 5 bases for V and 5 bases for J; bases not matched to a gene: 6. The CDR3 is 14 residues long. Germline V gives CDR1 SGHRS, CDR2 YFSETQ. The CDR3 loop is CASSSGLADNEQFF. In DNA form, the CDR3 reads TGCGCCAGCAGTTCCGGACTAGCTGACAATGAGCAGTTCTTC.

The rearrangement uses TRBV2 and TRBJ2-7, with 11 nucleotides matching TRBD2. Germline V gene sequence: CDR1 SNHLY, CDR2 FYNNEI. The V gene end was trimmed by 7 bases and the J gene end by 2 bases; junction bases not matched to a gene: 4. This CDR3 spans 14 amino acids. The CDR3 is CASNIAGGPYEQYF. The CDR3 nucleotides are TGTGCCAGCAACATAGCGGGGGGGCCCTACGAGCAGTACTTC.

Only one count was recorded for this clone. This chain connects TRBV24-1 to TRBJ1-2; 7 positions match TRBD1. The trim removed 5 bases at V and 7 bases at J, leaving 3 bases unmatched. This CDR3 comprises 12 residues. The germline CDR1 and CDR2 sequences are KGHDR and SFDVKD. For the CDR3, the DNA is TGTGCCACCAGTGGTTACAGGGGTGGCTACACCTTC. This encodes CATSGYRGGYTF.

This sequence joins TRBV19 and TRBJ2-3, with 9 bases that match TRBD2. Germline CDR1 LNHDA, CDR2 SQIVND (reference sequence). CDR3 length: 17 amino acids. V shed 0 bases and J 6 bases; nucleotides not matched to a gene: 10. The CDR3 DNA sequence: TGTGCCAGTAGTATAGATCCCGGGACTAGCCAGTGGGATACGCAGTATTTT. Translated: CASSIDPGTSQWDTQYF. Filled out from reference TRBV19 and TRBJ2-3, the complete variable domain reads DGGITQSPKYLFRKEGQNVTLSCEQNLNHDAMYWYRQDPGQGLRLIYYSQIVNDFQKGDIAEGYSVSREKKESFPLTVTSAQKNPTAFYLCASSIDPGTSQWDTQYFGPGTRLTVL.

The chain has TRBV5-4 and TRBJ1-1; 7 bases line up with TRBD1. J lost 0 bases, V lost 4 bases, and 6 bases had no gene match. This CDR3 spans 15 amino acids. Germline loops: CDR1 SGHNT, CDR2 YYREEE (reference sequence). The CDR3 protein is CASSERDRVNTEAFF. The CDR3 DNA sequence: TGTGCCAGCAGCGAACGGGACAGAGTGAACACTGAAGCTTTCTTT.

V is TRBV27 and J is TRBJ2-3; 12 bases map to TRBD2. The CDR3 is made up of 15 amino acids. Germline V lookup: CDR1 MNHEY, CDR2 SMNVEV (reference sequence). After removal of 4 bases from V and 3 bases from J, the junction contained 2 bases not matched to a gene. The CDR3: CASSSGTSGTDTQYF. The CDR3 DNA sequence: TGTGCCAGCAGTTCCGGGACTAGCGGGACAGATACGCAGTATTTT.

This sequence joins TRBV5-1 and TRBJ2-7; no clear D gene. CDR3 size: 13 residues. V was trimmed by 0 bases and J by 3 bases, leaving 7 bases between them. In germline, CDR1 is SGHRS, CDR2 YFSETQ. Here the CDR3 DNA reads TGCGCCAGCAGCTTGGGGCCCGACTACGAGCAGTACTTC. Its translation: CASSLGPDYEQYF.

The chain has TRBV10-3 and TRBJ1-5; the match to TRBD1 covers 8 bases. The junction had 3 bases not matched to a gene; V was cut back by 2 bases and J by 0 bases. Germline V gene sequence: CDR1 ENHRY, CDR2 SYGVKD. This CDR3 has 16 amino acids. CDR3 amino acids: CAISEQDRASNQPQHF. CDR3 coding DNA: TGTGCCATCAGTGAGCAGGACAGGGCTAGCAATCAGCCCCAGCATTTT.

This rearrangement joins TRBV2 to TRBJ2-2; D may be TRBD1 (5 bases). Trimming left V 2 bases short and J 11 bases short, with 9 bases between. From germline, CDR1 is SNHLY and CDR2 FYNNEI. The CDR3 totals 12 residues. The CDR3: CASSEQGFELFF. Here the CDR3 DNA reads TGTGCCAGCAGTGAACAGGGTTTTGAGCTGTTTTTT.

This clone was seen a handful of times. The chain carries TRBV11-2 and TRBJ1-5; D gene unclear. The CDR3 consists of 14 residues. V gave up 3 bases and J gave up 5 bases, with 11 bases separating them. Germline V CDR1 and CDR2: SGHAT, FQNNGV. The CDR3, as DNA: TGTGCCAGCAGCTTTAATAGCCGAGATCAGCCCCAGCATTTT. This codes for CASSFNSRDQPQHF.

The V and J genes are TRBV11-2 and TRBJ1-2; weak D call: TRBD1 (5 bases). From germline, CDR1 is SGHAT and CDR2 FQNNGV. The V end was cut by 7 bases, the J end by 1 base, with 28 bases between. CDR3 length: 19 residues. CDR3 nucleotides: TGTGCCAGCAATCAGGGAAGAAGAGATTGGGGCAGTAATAACTATGGCTACACCTTC. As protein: CASNQGRRDWGSNNYGYTF.

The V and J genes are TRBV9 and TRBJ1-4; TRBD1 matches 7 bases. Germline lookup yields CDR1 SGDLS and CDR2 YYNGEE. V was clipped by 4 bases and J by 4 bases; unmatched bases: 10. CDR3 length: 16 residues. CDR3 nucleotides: TGTGCCAGCAGCCCTCGGGACAGCCTTTTTAATGAAAAACTGTTTTTT. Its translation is CASSPRDSLFNEKLFF.

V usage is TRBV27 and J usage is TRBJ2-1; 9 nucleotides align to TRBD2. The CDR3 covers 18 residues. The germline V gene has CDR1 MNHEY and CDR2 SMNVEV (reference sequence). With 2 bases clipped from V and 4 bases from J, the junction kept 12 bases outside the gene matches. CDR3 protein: CASSLGHAGGRGYNEQFF. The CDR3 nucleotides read TGTGCCAGCAGTTTAGGGCATGCGGGGGGGCGTGGTTACAATGAGCAGTTCTTC.

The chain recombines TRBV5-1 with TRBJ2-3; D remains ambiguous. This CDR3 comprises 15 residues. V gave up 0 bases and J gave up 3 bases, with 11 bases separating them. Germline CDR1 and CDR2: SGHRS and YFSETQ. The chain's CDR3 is CASSLESPSTDTQYF. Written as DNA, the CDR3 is TGCGCCAGCAGCTTGGAAAGTCCTAGTACAGATACGCAGTATTTT. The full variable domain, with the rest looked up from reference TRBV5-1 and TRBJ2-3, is KAGVTQTPRYLIKTRGQQVTLSCSPISGHRSVSWYQQTPGQGLQFLFEYFSETQRNKGNFPGRFSGRQFSNSRSEMNVSTLELGDSALYLCASSLESPSTDTQYFGPGTRLTVL.

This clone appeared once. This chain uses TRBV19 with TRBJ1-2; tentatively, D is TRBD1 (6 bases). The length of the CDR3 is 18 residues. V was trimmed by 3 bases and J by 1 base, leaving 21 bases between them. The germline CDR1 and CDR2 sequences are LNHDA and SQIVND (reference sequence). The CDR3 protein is CASSISGTTTLNNYGYTF. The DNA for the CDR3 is TGTGCCAGTAGTATCTCCGGGACAACCACACTTAATAACTATGGCTACACCTTC.

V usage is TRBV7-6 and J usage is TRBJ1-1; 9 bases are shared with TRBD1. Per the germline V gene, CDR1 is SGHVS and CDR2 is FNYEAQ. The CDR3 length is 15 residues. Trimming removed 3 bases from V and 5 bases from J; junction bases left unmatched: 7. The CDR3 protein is CASSFKTGGWTEAFF. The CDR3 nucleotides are TGTGCCAGCAGCTTTAAGACAGGGGGTTGGACTGAAGCTTTCTTT.

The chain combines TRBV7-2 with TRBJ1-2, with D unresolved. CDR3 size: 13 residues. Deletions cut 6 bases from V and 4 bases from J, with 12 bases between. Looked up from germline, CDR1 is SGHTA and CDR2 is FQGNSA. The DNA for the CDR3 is TGTGCCAGCAGTAATACAGTGGTCTATGGCTACACCTTC. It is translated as CASSNTVVYGYTF.

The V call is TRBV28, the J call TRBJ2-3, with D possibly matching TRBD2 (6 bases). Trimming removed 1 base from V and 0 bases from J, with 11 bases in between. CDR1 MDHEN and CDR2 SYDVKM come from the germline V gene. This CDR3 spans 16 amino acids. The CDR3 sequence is CASSLSLATSTDTQYF. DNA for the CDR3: TGTGCCAGCAGTTTATCCCTAGCGACAAGCACAGATACGCAGTATTTT.

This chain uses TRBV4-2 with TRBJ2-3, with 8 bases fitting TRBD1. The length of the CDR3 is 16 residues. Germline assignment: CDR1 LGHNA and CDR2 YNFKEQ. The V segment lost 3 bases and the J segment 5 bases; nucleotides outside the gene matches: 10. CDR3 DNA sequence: TGTGCCAGCAGCCAGGCGTCAGGACAGGGTGGAGATACGCAGTATTTT. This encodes CASSQASGQGGDTQYF.

The CDR3 reads CASRREGGNQPQHF. CDR3 in DNA: TGTGCCAGTAGAAGAGAGGGAGGCAATCAGCCCCAGCATTTT. The chain joins TRBV19 to TRBJ1-5; D not resolved. V lost 6 bases to trimming and J lost 2 bases, with 11 bases between them. This CDR3 contains 14 residues. Germline V gene data show CDR1 as LNHDA and CDR2 as SQIVND (reference sequence).

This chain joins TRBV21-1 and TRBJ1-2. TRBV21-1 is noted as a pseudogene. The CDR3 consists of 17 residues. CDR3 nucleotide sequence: TGTGCCAGCAGCAAAGGGTGGAGGGGATCGGAAGAGGATGGCTACACCTTC. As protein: CASSKGWRGSEEDGYTF.

The CDR3 region is CASSTPPPDRGGYTF. Written as DNA, the CDR3 is TGTGCCAGCAGCACCCCACCCCCGGACAGGGGCGGCTACACCTTC. The V call is TRBV5-4, the J call TRBJ1-2; 9 nucleotides agree with TRBD1. The J segment lost 8 bases and the V segment lost 4 bases, leaving 12 bases of the junction unmatched. Germline V CDR1 and CDR2: SGHNT, YYREEE (reference sequence). The CDR3 extends over 15 amino acids.

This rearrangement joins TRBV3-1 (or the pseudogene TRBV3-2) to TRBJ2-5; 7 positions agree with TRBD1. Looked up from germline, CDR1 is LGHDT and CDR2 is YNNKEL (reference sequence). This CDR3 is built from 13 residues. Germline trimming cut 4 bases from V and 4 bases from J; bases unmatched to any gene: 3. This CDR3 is CASSRQGRETQYF. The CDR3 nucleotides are TGTGCCAGCAGCCGACAGGGACGAGAGACCCAGTACTTC.

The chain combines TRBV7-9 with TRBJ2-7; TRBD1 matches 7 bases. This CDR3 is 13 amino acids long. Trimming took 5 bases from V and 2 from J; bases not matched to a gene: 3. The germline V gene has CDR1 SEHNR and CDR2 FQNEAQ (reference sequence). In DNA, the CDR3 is TGTGCCAGCAGCCCGGGACAGACCTACGAGCAGTACTTC. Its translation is CASSPGQTYEQYF.

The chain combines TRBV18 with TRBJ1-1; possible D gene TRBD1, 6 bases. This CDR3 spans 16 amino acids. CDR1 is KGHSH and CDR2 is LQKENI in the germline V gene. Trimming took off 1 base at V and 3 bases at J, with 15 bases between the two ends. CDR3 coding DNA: TGTGCCAGCTCACCACTCCCGGGACAAGTTGACACTGAAGCTTTCTTT. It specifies CASSPLPGQVDTEAFF.

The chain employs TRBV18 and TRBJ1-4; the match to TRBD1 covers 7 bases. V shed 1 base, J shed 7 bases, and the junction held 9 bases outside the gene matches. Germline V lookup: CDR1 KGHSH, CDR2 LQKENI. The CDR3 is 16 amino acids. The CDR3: CASSPLENRGVEKLFF. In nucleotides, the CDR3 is TGTGCCAGCTCACCACTAGAAAACAGGGGCGTTGAAAAACTGTTTTTT.

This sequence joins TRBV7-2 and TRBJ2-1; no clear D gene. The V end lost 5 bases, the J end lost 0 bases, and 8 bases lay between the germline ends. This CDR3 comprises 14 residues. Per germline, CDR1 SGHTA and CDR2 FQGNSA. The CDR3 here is CASSLLRSYNEQFF. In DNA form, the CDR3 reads TGTGCCAGCAGCCTACTCCGCTCCTACAATGAGCAGTTCTTC.

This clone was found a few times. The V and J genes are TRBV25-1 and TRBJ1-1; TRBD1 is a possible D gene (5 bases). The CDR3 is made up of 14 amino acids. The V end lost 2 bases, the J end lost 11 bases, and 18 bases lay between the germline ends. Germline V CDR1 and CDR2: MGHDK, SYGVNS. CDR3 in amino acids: CASSETWAGIKAFF. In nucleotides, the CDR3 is TGTGCCAGCAGTGAAACGTGGGCAGGGATTAAGGCTTTCTTT. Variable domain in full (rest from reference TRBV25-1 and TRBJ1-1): EADIYQTPRYLVIGTGKKITLECSQTMGHDKMYWYQQDPGMELHLIHYSYGVNSTEKGDLSSESTVSRIRTEHFPLTLESARPSHTSQYLCASSETWAGIKAFFGQGTRLTVV.

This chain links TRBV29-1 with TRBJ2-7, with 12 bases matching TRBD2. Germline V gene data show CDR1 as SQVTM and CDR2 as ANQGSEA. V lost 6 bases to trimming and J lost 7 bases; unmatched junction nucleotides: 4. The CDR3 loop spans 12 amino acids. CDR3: CSVWTSGAEQYF. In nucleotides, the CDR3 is TGCAGCGTGTGGACTAGCGGGGCGGAGCAGTACTTC.

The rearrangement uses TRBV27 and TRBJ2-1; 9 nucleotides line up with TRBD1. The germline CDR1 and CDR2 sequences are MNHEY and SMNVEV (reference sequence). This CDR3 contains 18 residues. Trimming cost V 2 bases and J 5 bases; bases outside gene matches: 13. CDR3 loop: CASSLRVLQGAFNNEQFF. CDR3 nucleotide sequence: TGTGCCAGCAGTTTAAGGGTTCTACAGGGGGCGTTCAACAATGAGCAGTTCTTC.

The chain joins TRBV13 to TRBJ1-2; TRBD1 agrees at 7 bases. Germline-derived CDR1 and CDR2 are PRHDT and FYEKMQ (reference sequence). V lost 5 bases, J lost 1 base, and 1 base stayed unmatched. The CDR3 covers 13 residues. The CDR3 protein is CASSRQGNYGYTF. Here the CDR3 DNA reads TGTGCCAGCAGCCGACAGGGTAACTATGGCTACACCTTC.

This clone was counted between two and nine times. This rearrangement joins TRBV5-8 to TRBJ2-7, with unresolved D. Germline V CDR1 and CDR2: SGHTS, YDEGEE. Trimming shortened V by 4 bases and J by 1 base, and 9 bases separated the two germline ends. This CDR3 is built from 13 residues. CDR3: CASSPQDSYEQYF. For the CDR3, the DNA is TGTGCCAGCAGCCCGCAGGATTCCTACGAGCAGTACTTC.